Reported below is one TCR beta chain. The data were taken from a study of technical replicates of blood from four donors. Repertoires were generated with immunoSEQ multiplex PCR, while TCRdb's copy carries only in-frame clones and drops some. The table records approximately 52,000 clones, approximately 86% of them present only once. Looked up from germline, CDR1 is LGHNA and CDR2 is YSLEER. The length of the CDR3 is 14 residues. The V end was cut by 0 bases, the J end by 5 bases, with 8 bases between. The genes are TRBV4-3 and TRBJ1-5; D not certain. Sequenced sample: PBMCs. The sequence came from a human donor in good health. Some clones in this sample may be carry-over from other donors' samples. The CDR3 is CASSQDRQDQPQHF. CDR3 DNA sequence: TGCGCCAGCAGCCAAGATAGGCAGGATCAGCCCCAGCATTTT.